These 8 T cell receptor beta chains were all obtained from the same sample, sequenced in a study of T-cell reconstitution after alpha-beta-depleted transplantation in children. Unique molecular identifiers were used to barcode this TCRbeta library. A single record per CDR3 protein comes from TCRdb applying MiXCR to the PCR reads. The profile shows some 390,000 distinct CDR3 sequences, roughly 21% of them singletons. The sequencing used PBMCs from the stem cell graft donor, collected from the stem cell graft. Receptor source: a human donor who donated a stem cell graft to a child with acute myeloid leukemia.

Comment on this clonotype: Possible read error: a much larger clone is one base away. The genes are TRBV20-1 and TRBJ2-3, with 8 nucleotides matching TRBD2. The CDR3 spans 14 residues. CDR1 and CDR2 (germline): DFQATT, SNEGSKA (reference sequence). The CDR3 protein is CSAGSGRGTDTQFF. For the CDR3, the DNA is TGCAGTGCTGGGAGCGGGAGAGGCACAGATACGCAGTTTTTT.

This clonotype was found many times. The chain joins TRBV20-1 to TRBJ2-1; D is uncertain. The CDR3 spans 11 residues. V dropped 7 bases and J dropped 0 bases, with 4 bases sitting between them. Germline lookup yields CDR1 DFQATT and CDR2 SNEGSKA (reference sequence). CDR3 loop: CSGVSYNEQFF. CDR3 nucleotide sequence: TGCAGTGGAGTCTCCTACAATGAGCAGTTCTTC.

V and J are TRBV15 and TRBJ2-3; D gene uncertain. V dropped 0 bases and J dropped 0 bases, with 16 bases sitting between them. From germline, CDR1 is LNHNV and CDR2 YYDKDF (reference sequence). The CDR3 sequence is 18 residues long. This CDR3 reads CATSRDPGLVASTDTQYF. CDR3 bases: TGTGCCACCAGCAGAGATCCCGGGCTAGTCGCTAGCACAGATACGCAGTATTTT. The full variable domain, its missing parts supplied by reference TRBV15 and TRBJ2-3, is DAMVIQNPRYQVTQFGKPVTLSCSQTLNHNVMYWYQQKSSQAPKLLFHYYDKDFNNEADTPDNFQSRRPNTSFCFLDIRSPGLGDTAMYLCATSRDPGLVASTDTQYFGPGTRLTVL.

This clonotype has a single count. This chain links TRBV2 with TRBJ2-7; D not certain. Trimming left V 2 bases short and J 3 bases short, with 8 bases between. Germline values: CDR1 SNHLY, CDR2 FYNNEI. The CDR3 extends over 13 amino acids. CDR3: CASSEPDHYEQYF. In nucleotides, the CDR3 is TGTGCCAGCAGTGAACCAGACCACTACGAGCAGTACTTC.

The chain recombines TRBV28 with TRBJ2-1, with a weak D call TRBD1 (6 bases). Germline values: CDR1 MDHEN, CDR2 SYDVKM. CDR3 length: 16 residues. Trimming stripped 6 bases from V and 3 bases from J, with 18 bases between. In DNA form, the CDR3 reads TGTGCCAGCAGAAACCATGATCTAGGGGGCTACAATGAGCAGTTCTTC. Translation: CASRNHDLGGYNEQFF.

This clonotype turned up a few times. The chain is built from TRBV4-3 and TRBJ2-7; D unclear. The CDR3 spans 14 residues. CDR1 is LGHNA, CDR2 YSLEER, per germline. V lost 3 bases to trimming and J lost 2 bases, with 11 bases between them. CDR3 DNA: TGCGCCAGCAGCCACAACGACCAAACCTACGAGCAGTACTTC. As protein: CASSHNDQTYEQYF.

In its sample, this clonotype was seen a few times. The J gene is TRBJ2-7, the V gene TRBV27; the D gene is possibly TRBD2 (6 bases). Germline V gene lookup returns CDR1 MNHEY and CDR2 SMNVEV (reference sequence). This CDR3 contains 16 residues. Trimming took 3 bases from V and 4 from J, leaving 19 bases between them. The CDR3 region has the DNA TGTGCCAGCAGTTTCACTGGCGGGAACCTACCTTACGAGCAGTACTTC. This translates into CASSFTGGNLPYEQYF.

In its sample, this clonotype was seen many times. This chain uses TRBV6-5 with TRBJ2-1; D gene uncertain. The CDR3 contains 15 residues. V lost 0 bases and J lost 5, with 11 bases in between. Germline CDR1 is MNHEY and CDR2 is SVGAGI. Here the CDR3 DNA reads TGTGCCAGCAGTTACTCGGGCCCTTGGGACAATGAGCAGTTCTTC. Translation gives CASSYSGPWDNEQFF.